A single sample gave rise to the 15 T cell receptor beta chains below, sequenced in a study of CD8 T cells in ankylosing spondylitis. Their specific antigens are unknown. TCRdb fed the 5' RACE reads into MiXCR, producing one record per CDR3 protein. In the table there are fewer than 750,000 distinct CDR3 sequences, around 17% of which are singletons. General study results and limits: A TCR beta motif of several highly homologous variants seemed to mark ankylosing spondylitis blood.

The sample comprised blood, either unsorted or a sorted T cell fraction (not recorded which). Receptor source: a male donor with ankylosing spondylitis.

This clonotype was detected only a few times. The chain employs TRBV27 and TRBJ2-7; D gene uncertain. The germline V gene encodes CDR1 MNHEY and CDR2 SMNVEV (reference sequence). The V end was cut by 6 bases, the J end by 7 bases, with 10 bases between. This CDR3 region has 11 residues. For the CDR3, the DNA is TGTGCCAGCAGAAGTTATAAAGAGCAGTACTTC. This gives the protein CASRSYKEQYF.

The V and J genes are TRBV28 and TRBJ2-7, with a tentative D call TRBD1 (5 bases). The CDR3 covers 14 residues. Germline V lookup: CDR1 MDHEN, CDR2 SYDVKM. Trimming shortened V by 3 bases and J by 1 base, and 10 bases separated the two germline ends. CDR3 nucleotides: TGTGCCAGCAGTTTTTTTCAGGGTTCCTACGAGCAGTACTTC. Protein sequence: CASSFFQGSYEQYF.

The rearrangement joins TRBV29-1 to TRBJ1-2; 8 nucleotides match TRBD1. Germline V gene lookup returns CDR1 SQVTM and CDR2 ANQGSEA. CDR3 length equals 14 residues. V shed 8 bases and J 0 bases; nucleotides not matched to a gene: 8. CDR3 sequence (DNA): TGCAGCTCTTTAGGGACAGGAGCTAACTATGGCTACACCTTC. This gives the protein CSSLGTGANYGYTF. The variable domain in full, completed from reference TRBV29-1 and TRBJ1-2, reads SAVISQKPSRDICQRGTSLTIQCQVDSQVTMMFWYRQQPGQSLTLIATANQGSEATYESGFVIDKFPISRPNLTFSTLTVSNMSPEDSSIYLCSSLGTGANYGYTFGSGTRLTVV.

V gene TRBV9 combines with J gene TRBJ2-5; 7 bases fit TRBD1. Trimming cost V 2 bases and J 5 bases; bases outside gene matches: 9. The CDR3 consists of 15 residues. Germline loops: CDR1 SGDLS, CDR2 YYNGEE. CDR3 DNA: TGTGCCAGCAGCGTCCAAGGGGGCGGCTATGAGACCCAGTACTTC. Its protein product is CASSVQGGGYETQYF.

The chain links TRBV11-2 to TRBJ1-6; no clear D. V gave up 2 bases and J gave up 9 bases, with 11 bases separating them. This CDR3 region has 14 residues. The V gene's germline CDR1 is SGHAT and CDR2 FQNNGV. The CDR3: CASSLRAEASPLHF. The CDR3 DNA reads as TGTGCCAGCAGCTTAAGGGCAGAGGCTTCACCCCTCCACTTT.

The J gene is TRBJ2-7, the V gene TRBV27, with D possibly matching TRBD2 (5 bases). CDR1 is MNHEY and CDR2 is SMNVEV in the germline V gene (reference sequence). The V end was cut by 4 bases, the J end by 0 bases, with 16 bases between. This CDR3 comprises 16 residues. The CDR3 DNA is TGTGCCAGCAGTTCCGAGGGTACAGCCCCCTCCTACGAGCAGTACTTC. It yields the protein CASSSEGTAPSYEQYF.

This clonotype was seen a handful of times. The chain is built from TRBV4-2 and TRBJ2-4, with 9 bases that match TRBD2. V shed 1 base and J 0 bases; nucleotides not matched to a gene: 7. Germline V gene sequence: CDR1 LGHNA, CDR2 YNFKEQ. This CDR3 is 18 amino acids long. The CDR3 DNA follows: TGTGCCAGCAGCCAAGTATCAACACTAGCGGGAGCCAAAAACATTCAGTACTTC. Translating it yields CASSQVSTLAGAKNIQYF.

This clonotype was picked up a small number of times. The chain recombines TRBV12-3 or TRBV12-4 with TRBJ2-7, with TRBD2 matching 8 bases. This CDR3 contains 13 residues. V lost 5 bases and J lost 5; bases outside the gene matches: 5. CDR3 region: CASSTGGANEQYF. CDR3 coding DNA: TGTGCCAGCAGTACGGGGGGGGCCAACGAGCAGTACTTC.

This clonotype was found many times. V gene TRBV20-1 combines with J gene TRBJ2-1; 7 bases match TRBD2. V lost 5 bases, J lost 1 base, and 5 bases stayed unmatched. This CDR3 region has 14 residues. CDR1 DFQATT and CDR2 SNEGSKA come from the germline V gene (reference sequence). The CDR3 DNA is TGCAGTGCTGCGGGGGAGTGGTCCTACAATGAGCAGTTCTTC. This encodes CSAAGEWSYNEQFF.

This clonotype was seen a handful of times. The genes are TRBV20-1 and TRBJ2-5; no clear D. Germline loops: CDR1 DFQATT, CDR2 SNEGSKA (reference sequence). The CDR3 spans 15 residues. The germline V and J ends were trimmed by 4 bases and 5 bases, with 20 bases remaining between them. CDR3 bases: TGCAGTGCTAAGGGAAATTCAAACCCAAAGGAGACCCAGTACTTC. Translation gives CSAKGNSNPKETQYF.

The chain recombines TRBV7-8 with TRBJ2-2; D possibly corresponds to TRBD2 (5 bases). The CDR3 covers 16 residues. Germline V gene lookup returns CDR1 SGHVS and CDR2 FQNEAQ. Trimming cost V 2 bases and J 6 bases, with 16 bases left between them. CDR3 protein: CASSLSWAHGAGELFF. The CDR3 DNA reads as TGTGCCAGCAGCTTAAGCTGGGCCCACGGGGCCGGGGAGCTGTTTTTT. The entire variable domain, with the rest obtained from reference TRBV7-8 and TRBJ2-2, is as follows: GAGVSQSPRYKVAKRGQDVALRCDPISGHVSLFWYQQALGQGPEFLTYFQNEAQLDKSGLPSDRFFAERPEGSVSTLKIQRTQQEDSAVYLCASSLSWAHGAGELFFGEGSRLTVL.

The table lists this clonotype with a few counts. The CDR3 sequence: CASSFMGLAGYQETQYF. Here the CDR3 DNA reads TGTGCCAGCAGTTTCATGGGACTAGCGGGGTACCAAGAGACCCAGTACTTC. This chain joins TRBV12-3 or TRBV12-4 and TRBJ2-5; TRBD2 matches 13 bases. The CDR3 has 17 residues. V shed 3 bases, J shed 0 bases, and the junction held 4 bases outside the gene matches.

The chain carries TRBV7-2 and TRBJ1-5; D might be TRBD1 (5 bases). The CDR3 is 16 amino acids. Germline V gene lookup returns CDR1 SGHTA and CDR2 FQGNSA. Trimming took 4 bases from V and 3 from J, leaving 16 bases between them. The CDR3: CASSSQSTGANQPQHF. In DNA form, the CDR3 reads TGTGCCAGCAGCTCCCAGTCGACTGGGGCCAATCAGCCCCAGCATTTT.

The chain has TRBV12-3 or TRBV12-4 and TRBJ1-1; D is ambiguous. Between the trimmed V and J ends, which lost 4 bases and 6 bases, there was a span of 9 bases. The CDR3 totals 12 residues. CDR3 sequence reads: CASSSSGPEAFF. As DNA, the CDR3 is TGTGCCAGCAGTTCATCCGGACCTGAAGCTTTCTTT.

This clonotype was observed a few times. This chain links TRBV9 with TRBJ1-2; 8 bases are a match to TRBD1. The CDR3 has 13 residues. CDR1 SGDLS and CDR2 YYNGEE come from the germline V gene. The ends lost 3 bases at V and 4 bases at J; junction bases unmatched: 2. As DNA, the CDR3 is TGTGCCAGCAGCGCGGGGACAGGCTATGGCTACACCTTC. Residues: CASSAGTGYGYTF. The full variable domain, its missing parts supplied by reference TRBV9 and TRBJ1-2, is DSGVTQTPKHLITATGQRVTLRCSPRSGDLSVYWYQQSLDQGLQFLIQYYNGEERAKGNILERFSAQQFPDLHSELNLSSLELGDSALYFCASSAGTGYGYTFGSGTRLTVV.